This entry is about one T cell receptor (beta chain). This entry belongs to a study of blood T cell repertoires in COVID-19. Study-wide background: Specimens from acute and convalescent COVID-19 originated in the United States, Italy and Spain. T cells, B-cell-depleted T cells, or PBMCs provided the cDNA or gDNA that served as material.

The length of the CDR3 is 12 residues. V lost 8 bases and J 0 bases, leaving 8 bases between the germline ends. Germline values: CDR1 MNHEY, CDR2 SMNVEV (reference sequence). Per the original data handling: Amplifying reference gene primers gave estimates of nucleated cell counts. Produced via immunoSEQ multiplex PCR; TCRdb's table is partial and in-frame only. That table is the source of V, J and clone size, and D and trimming were worked out from the DNA. Of approximately 250,000 clones in the sample, approximately 80% were seen once. The sequenced sample was peripheral blood. The chain has TRBV27 and TRBJ2-7, with D tentatively TRBD2 (5 bases). The sequence came from a human donor in a cohort sampled during active COVID-19. CDR3 coding DNA: TGTGCCAGCGGGGAGTTCTCCTACGAGCAGTACTTC. It codes for CASGEFSYEQYF.